This is a list of T cell receptor beta chains from one sample in a study of T cell clonotyping in hematopoietic cell transplantation. The repertoire was sequenced with immunoSEQ multiplex PCR; TCRdb's copy has only in-frame clones and lacks some. The sample records about 76,000 clones, about 96% being singletons. Sequencing was performed on peripheral blood mononuclear cells, taken before stem cell transplant. The source is a woman between 50 and 59 years old with acute myeloid leukemia. Some clones in this sample may be carry-over from other donors' samples. Each CDR3 is given with its conserved first and last residue. D genes are given only for firm matches. Clone size appears in some rows only: once, few, many, or a class for an expanded clone.

j_call clone_size v_call d_call cdr3_aa cdr3_nt
TRBJ2-7 . TRBV5-1 . CASSLDRDFYEQYF TGCGCCAGCAGCTTGGACCGGGACTTCTACGAGCAGTACTTC
TRBJ1-6 . TRBV5-1 . CASSLARFIQGDNSPLHF TGCGCCAGCAGCTTGGCCCGTTTCATTCAGGGAGATAATTCACCCCTCCACTTT
TRBJ1-2 . TRBV19 . CASSRPEYGYTF TGTGCCAGTAGTAGGCCGGAATATGGCTACACCTTC
TRBJ2-5 once TRBV27 TRBD1 CASSLGAGTGEETQYF TGTGCCAGCAGTTTAGGTGCCGGCACAGGGGAAGAGACCCAGTACTTC
TRBJ2-3 . TRBV6-4 . CASSDVGGTDTQYF TGTGCCAGCAGTGACGTAGGGGGGACAGATACGCAGTATTTT
TRBJ2-7 . TRBV29-1 . CSVETPQGYEQYF TGCAGCGTTGAAACCCCACAGGGCTACGAGCAGTACTTC
TRBJ1-5 . TRBV7-9 TRBD1 CASSGQGADNQPQHF TGTGCCAGCAGCGGGCAGGGGGCGGACAATCAGCCCCAGCATTTT
TRBJ2-1 . TRBV5-1 . CASSPSWVSYNEQFF TGCGCCAGCAGCCCGTCTTGGGTCTCCTACAATGAGCAGTTCTTC
TRBJ1-6 . TRBV27 . CASRRTDYNSPLHF TGTGCCAGCAGGAGGACAGATTATAATTCACCCCTCCACTTT
TRBJ1-1 . TRBV14 . CASSQAARAEAFF TGTGCCAGCAGCCAAGCTGCTCGGGCTGAAGCTTTCTTT
TRBJ1-1 few TRBV19 . CASSTRAEAEAFF TGTGCCAGTAGTACCAGGGCCGAGGCTGAAGCTTTCTTT
TRBJ2-1 . TRBV1 . CTSSDHPRLAECTEQFF TGCACCAGCAGCGACCACCCCCGACTAGCGGAATGTACTGAGCAGTTCTTC
TRBJ2-7 . TRBV5-1 . CASSLNKYEQYF TGCGCCAGCAGCTTAAATAAGTACGAGCAGTACTTC
TRBJ2-1 . TRBV6-1 . CASSEAWQYNEQFF TGTGCCAGCAGTGAAGCCTGGCAGTACAATGAGCAGTTCTTC